The clone carrying this T cell receptor beta chain was detected many times. The antigen is not known. This CDR3 contains 13 residues. Germline CDR1 and CDR2: SQVTM and ANQGSEA. V lost 2 bases to trimming and J lost 2 bases, with 10 bases between them. The data stem from a study of T cells in Graves' hyperthyroidism and ophthalmopathy. Cells are PBMCs isolated from 9 to 10 ml of fresh blood. The TCR beta CDR3 regions underwent amplification using RNA transcripts as the source. Primed by the HTBI set, a first-round RT-PCR was run on the TCR CDR3. Via MiXCR, TCRdb re-called the multiplex PCR reads, giving one row per CDR3 protein. The sample records under 300,000 distinct CDR3 sequences, roughly 13% being singletons. Study findings and constraints: Most clonotypes that expanded in the thyroid above 0.001 also showed up in blood. The model foresaw ophthalmopathy a median 6.5 months prior to onset.

This clonotype was sampled from a woman in her 40s with Graves' hyperthyroidism. The sequencing input was blood. The chain couples TRBV29-1 to TRBJ2-7; a weak D match, TRBD1 (6 bases). This CDR3 is CSVEMDSPYEQYF. CDR3 nucleotides: TGCAGCGTTGAAATGGACAGCCCCTACGAGCAGTACTTC.